The 24 T cell receptor beta chains below were found in one sample sequenced in a study of blood T cell repertoires in COVID-19. Clones were read by immunoSEQ multiplex PCR, and TCRdb kept only the in-frame ones, dropping some. This table has about 40,000 clones, 70% to 90% appearing once. The sequencing sample was made of peripheral blood. The source is a human donor in a cohort sampled during active COVID-19.

V usage is TRBV19 and J usage is TRBJ2-2; D call uncertain. The V gene's germline CDR1 is LNHDA and CDR2 SQIVND (reference sequence). Trimming left V 3 bases short and J 2 bases short, with 7 bases between. This CDR3 is built from 14 residues. The CDR3 bases are TGTGCCAGTAGTATCAACAGTAACACCGGGGAGCTGTTTTTT. Protein product: CASSINSNTGELFF.

The chain links TRBV4-2 to TRBJ1-3; D may be TRBD1 (5 bases). V lost 0 bases and J 4 bases, leaving 10 bases between the germline ends. The CDR3 covers 15 residues. Germline V gene lookup returns CDR1 LGHNA and CDR2 YNFKEQ. The CDR3 reads CASSQDGGDGNTIYF. The CDR3, as DNA: TGTGCCAGCAGCCAAGATGGGGGGGACGGAAACACCATATATTTT.

This clone was seen once. The chain links TRBV27 to TRBJ2-3; D is perhaps TRBD2 (7 bases). The V end lost 8 bases, the J end lost 2 bases, and 20 bases lay between the germline ends. Looked up from germline, CDR1 is MNHEY and CDR2 is SMNVEV (reference sequence). The CDR3 spans 16 residues. The CDR3 DNA follows: TGTGCCAGCCGAGTTCGGGCGGGGGCCTCCACAGATACGCAGTATTTT. It is translated as CASRVRAGASTDTQYF.

The gene calls are TRBV19 and TRBJ2-7; TRBD2 agrees at 8 bases. The CDR3 consists of 15 residues. Losses at the gene ends were 3 bases for V and 2 bases for J; bases not matched to a gene: 6. The germline gives CDR1 LNHDA, CDR2 SQIVND (reference sequence). CDR3 sequence (DNA): TGTGCCAGTAGTATTGCGGGGGGTCCAACCTACGAGCAGTACTTC. Residues: CASSIAGGPTYEQYF.

This clone was observed a handful of times. The chain couples TRBV6-5 to TRBJ1-5; TRBD1 agrees at 7 bases. J was trimmed by 4 bases and V by 8 bases; bases with no gene match: 5. The germline V gene encodes CDR1 MNHEY and CDR2 SVGAGI. The CDR3 is 13 residues long. The chain's CDR3 is CASVRDRNQPQHF. The CDR3 DNA reads as TGTGCCAGCGTCCGGGACAGAAATCAGCCCCAGCATTTT.

This chain uses TRBV9 with TRBJ1-1, with D possibly matching TRBD1 (6 bases). This CDR3 is built from 15 residues. The germline gives CDR1 SGDLS, CDR2 YYNGEE. V lost 0 bases to trimming and J lost 0 bases, with 9 bases between them. CDR3 sequence reads: CASSVDQGMNTEAFF. The DNA for the CDR3 is TGTGCCAGCAGCGTAGACCAGGGGATGAACACTGAAGCTTTCTTT.

The chain is built from TRBV5-1 and TRBJ2-1; 10 nucleotides align to TRBD2. Germline lookup yields CDR1 SGHRS and CDR2 YFSETQ. Trimming took 4 bases from V and 0 from J; bases not matched to a gene: 7. The CDR3 sequence is 17 residues long. The CDR3 DNA reads as TGCGCCAGCAGCCGGGGACTAGCGCTAAGCTCCTACAATGAGCAGTTCTTC. Amino acid sequence: CASSRGLALSSYNEQFF.

The chain has TRBV2 and TRBJ1-3; D is possibly TRBD1 (6 bases). This CDR3 contains 15 residues. Germline V lookup: CDR1 SNHLY, CDR2 FYNNEI. Trimming shortened V by 10 bases and J by 0 bases, and 16 bases separated the two germline ends. This chain's CDR3 is CATLDRLASGNTIYF. DNA of the CDR3: TGTGCCACTCTGGACAGACTAGCCTCTGGAAACACCATATATTTT.

V and J are TRBV18 and TRBJ2-2; TRBD2 aligns across 13 bases. Trimming at V came to 4 bases and at J to 6 bases, leaving 5 bases not matched to a gene. This CDR3 is 16 amino acids long. Looked up from germline, CDR1 is KGHSH and CDR2 is LQKENI. CDR3 DNA sequence: TGTGCCAGCTCACAAACCGGGACTAGCGGGGCCGGGGAGCTGTTTTTT. Protein sequence: CASSQTGTSGAGELFF.

This chain links TRBV30 with TRBJ1-6; weak D call: TRBD1 (5 bases). Germline V gene lookup returns CDR1 GTSNPN and CDR2 SVGIG (reference sequence). V was cut by 0 bases and J by 8 bases, with 17 bases left in between. The CDR3 consists of 16 residues. In DNA, the CDR3 is TGTGCCTGGAGTGTACCGGGGGGGTATTTGGATTCACCCCTCCACTTT. Encoded protein: CAWSVPGGYLDSPLHF.

The rearrangement uses TRBV10-3 and TRBJ1-1, with 9 bases fitting TRBD1. V gave up 11 bases and J gave up 8 bases; unmatched junction bases: 15. Germline lookup yields CDR1 ENHRY and CDR2 SYGVKD. The CDR3 runs 14 residues. CDR3 nucleotides: TGTGCCGCAGGAGTGGGGACAGGGTGGATAGAAGCTTTCTTT. This sequence encodes CAAGVGTGWIEAFF.

The chain links TRBV18 to TRBJ2-7; a weak D match, TRBD2 (5 bases). The V gene lost 2 bases and the J gene lost 7 bases, with 15 bases spanning the gap. Germline CDR1 is KGHSH and CDR2 is LQKENI. The CDR3 totals 14 residues. CDR3 coding DNA: TGTGCCAGCTCACCAGGTCTAGCCTCGGGTGAGCAGTACTTC. Its translation: CASSPGLASGEQYF.

The chain uses TRBV13 and TRBJ1-4; 11 nucleotides align to TRBD1. V lost 1 base and J lost 8; bases outside the gene matches: 3. CDR1 and CDR2 from the germline V gene are PRHDT and FYEKMQ (reference sequence). The CDR3 extends over 15 amino acids. The CDR3 DNA reads TGTGCCAGCAGCTTAGCCGGGACAGGGGGGGAAAAACTGTTTTTT. Amino acids: CASSLAGTGGEKLFF. Complete variable domain (other parts from reference TRBV13 and TRBJ1-4): AAGVIQSPRHLIKEKRETATLKCYPIPRHDTVYWYQQGPGQDPQFLISFYEKMQSDKGSIPDRFSAQQFSDYHSELNMSSLELGDSALYFCASSLAGTGGEKLFFGSGTQLSVL.

The V call is TRBV14, the J call TRBJ2-1, with D perhaps matching TRBD1 (6 bases). Germline V gene lookup returns CDR1 SGHDN and CDR2 FVKESK. The CDR3 totals 15 residues. V lost 0 bases, J lost 7 bases, and 13 bases lay in between. CDR3 bases: TGTGCCAGCAGCCAAGATCGGCAGGGGTGGAATGAGCAGTTCTTC. This sequence encodes CASSQDRQGWNEQFF.

In its sample, this clone was seen once. The CDR3 is CASGKGVPSLDNEQFF. Here the CDR3 DNA reads TGTGCCAGCGGTAAGGGGGTTCCCTCCCTTGACAATGAGCAGTTCTTC. The chain combines TRBV13 with TRBJ2-1; possible D gene TRBD1, 6 bases. CDR1 is PRHDT, CDR2 FYEKMQ, per germline (reference sequence). V lost 8 bases, J lost 5 bases, and 22 bases lay in between. The CDR3 length is 16 residues.

This clone came up a few times. The chain couples TRBV5-4 to TRBJ1-2; 10 positions match TRBD1. Unmatched junction bases numbered 7, after V lost 1 base and J lost 4 bases. CDR3 length: 16 residues. Looked up from germline, CDR1 is SGHNT and CDR2 is YYREEE (reference sequence). The CDR3 bases are TGTGCCAGCAGCTTGTCGGGACAGGGGAACCTCTATGGCTACACCTTC. This encodes CASSLSGQGNLYGYTF.

The chain employs TRBV6-1 and TRBJ1-1; 7 bases match TRBD1. The CDR3 covers 13 residues. The ends lost 2 bases at V and 11 bases at J; junction bases unmatched: 8. Looked up from germline, CDR1 is MNHNS and CDR2 is SASEGT. For the CDR3, the DNA is TGTGCCAGCAGTGAAACAGGGGTATCATCTGCTTTCTTT. This encodes CASSETGVSSAFF.

This clone was seen a single time. The genes are TRBV15 and TRBJ2-5, with 11 bases identical to TRBD2. The CDR3 is made up of 18 amino acids. The V and J ends lost 2 bases and 5 bases, in that order; junction bases with no gene match: 13. Germline CDR1 and CDR2: LNHNV and YYDKDF (reference sequence). Here the CDR3 DNA reads TGTGCCACCAGCAGATCAAAATCGACTAGCGGGAAGCGGGAGACCCAGTACTTC. Protein product: CATSRSKSTSGKRETQYF.

This chain links TRBV2 with TRBJ2-3, with 9 bases aligning to TRBD2. Germline CDR1 and CDR2: SNHLY and FYNNEI. V shed 1 base, J shed 5 bases, and the junction held 7 bases outside the gene matches. The CDR3 is made up of 16 amino acids. Here the CDR3 reads CASSEEAGGRGDTQYF. The CDR3 DNA reads as TGTGCCAGCAGTGAAGAGGCGGGGGGGCGCGGAGATACGCAGTATTTT.

The chain recombines TRBV5-6 with TRBJ2-5, with a tentative D call TRBD2 (5 bases). This CDR3 contains 15 residues. Germline-derived CDR1 and CDR2 are SGHDT and YYEEEE. Deletions cut 4 bases from V and 3 bases from J, with 16 bases between. CDR3 sequence reads: CASSRTPRAEETQYF. For the CDR3, the DNA is TGTGCCAGCAGCAGGACTCCCCGGGCGGAAGAGACCCAGTACTTC.

The CDR3 DNA reads as TGTGCCAGCTCACAAACTCCAAGAACAGGGGGTGAAAAACTGTTTTTT. Translating it yields CASSQTPRTGGEKLFF. The chain links TRBV18 to TRBJ1-4; 8 bases match TRBD1. Germline lookup yields CDR1 KGHSH and CDR2 LQKENI. This CDR3 spans 16 amino acids. The V gene end was trimmed by 4 bases and the J gene end by 7 bases; junction bases not matched to a gene: 11.

V is TRBV12-5 and J is TRBJ2-7; D is perhaps TRBD2 (5 bases). The CDR3 contains 17 residues. Trimming left V 1 base short and J 0 bases short, with 16 bases between. The germline gives CDR1 LGHNT, CDR2 FRNRAP. CDR3 protein: CASGLAGNARSSYEQYF. The DNA of the CDR3 is TGTGCTAGTGGTTTGGCCGGGAACGCTAGGAGCTCCTACGAGCAGTACTTC.

The chain joins TRBV7-2 to TRBJ1-5, with a possible D match to TRBD1 (5 bases). This CDR3 region has 15 residues. Germline V gene data show CDR1 as SGHTA and CDR2 as FQGNSA. V was shortened by 5 bases and J by 7 bases, with 18 bases between the two germline ends. CDR3 residues: CASSLNGQGIQPQHF. The CDR3, as DNA: TGTGCCAGCAGCCTAAATGGGCAGGGAATCCAGCCCCAGCATTTT.

The V and J genes are TRBV7-9 and TRBJ2-5; weak D call: TRBD1 (7 bases). The CDR3 runs 14 residues. Germline V gives CDR1 SEHNR, CDR2 FQNEAQ (reference sequence). The V gene lost 5 bases and the J gene lost 5 bases, with 15 bases spanning the gap. CDR3 protein: CASSQGGRVETQYF. Written as DNA, the CDR3 is TGTGCCAGCAGCCAGGGGGGCAGGGTGGAGACCCAGTACTTC.